Presented here are 28 T cell receptor beta chains from one specimen sequenced in a study of identical twins. Each CDR3 protein gets one entry after TCRdb re-called the 5' RACE reads with MiXCR. In the table there are about 790,000 distinct CDR3 sequences, approximately 18% of which are singletons. The sample also formed part of further work on T cells expressing NK-cell markers.

The specimen was PBMCs. The receptor set was obtained from a woman aged 18 to 35 in good health.

This clonotype was observed a few times. The genes are TRBV14 and TRBJ2-7; 8 bases align to TRBD1. CDR3 length equals 13 residues. Trimming took 4 bases from V and 6 from J; bases not matched to a gene: 5. Germline values: CDR1 SGHDN, CDR2 FVKESK. This CDR3 is CASSPRDRREQYF. The CDR3 DNA sequence: TGTGCCAGCAGCCCCAGGGACAGGCGCGAGCAGTACTTC.

This sequence joins TRBV9 and TRBJ2-3; 9 bases are a match to TRBD2. V shed 4 bases and J 1 base; nucleotides not matched to a gene: 10. The germline CDR1 and CDR2 sequences are SGDLS and YYNGEE. This CDR3 region has 17 residues. CDR3 coding DNA: TGTGCCAGCAGCCTTAAGGGACTAGCCAGCGGCACAGATACGCAGTATTTT. Translation: CASSLKGLASGTDTQYF.

This clonotype was counted between two and nine times. The gene calls are TRBV12-3 or TRBV12-4 and TRBJ2-5; D possibly corresponds to TRBD2 (6 bases). The V end lost 6 bases, the J end lost 5 bases, and 13 bases lay between the germline ends. This CDR3 has 13 residues. The CDR3 region has the DNA TGTGCCAGCAGCCAGAAGGCGGGGGAGACCCAGTACTTC. Its protein is CASSQKAGETQYF.

This clonotype has more than one count but fewer than ten. The V and J genes are TRBV9 and TRBJ2-1, with D unclear. The CDR3 has 13 residues. V lost 0 bases and J 2 bases, leaving 3 bases between the germline ends. CDR1 SGDLS and CDR2 YYNGEE come from the germline V gene. The CDR3 coding sequence is TGTGCCAGCAGCGTAGCTACCTACAATGAGCAGTTCTTC. Its translation: CASSVATYNEQFF.

This chain joins TRBV12-3 or TRBV12-4 and TRBJ2-7; 9 bases match TRBD2. V gave up 4 bases and J gave up 6 bases; unmatched junction bases: 16. The length of the CDR3 is 17 residues. This CDR3 reads CASSWDLRSGRRGEQYF. CDR3 nucleotide sequence: TGTGCCAGCAGTTGGGACCTACGTAGCGGGAGACGGGGCGAGCAGTACTTC.

The CDR3 is CASRTGNVGNTEAFF. CDR3 sequence (DNA): TGTGCCAGCAGGACGGGAAATGTCGGGAACACTGAAGCTTTCTTT. This rearrangement joins TRBV12-3 or TRBV12-4 to TRBJ1-1, with D uncertain. The CDR3 consists of 15 residues. With 6 bases removed from V and 1 base from J, the gap between germline ends came to 15 bases.

This clonotype turned up a few times. The chain employs TRBV9 and TRBJ2-5; D unclear. V was clipped by 4 bases and J by 4 bases, with 8 bases between them. This CDR3 spans 12 amino acids. Germline CDR1 is SGDLS and CDR2 is YYNGEE. The CDR3 coding sequence is TGTGCCAGCAGCCCAGACGGAGAGACCCAGTACTTC. Encoded protein: CASSPDGETQYF.

The V and J genes are TRBV7-9 and TRBJ2-2, with D possibly matching TRBD2 (5 bases). There are 12 residues in the CDR3. Between the trimmed V and J ends, which lost 10 bases and 3 bases, there was a span of 9 bases. Germline loops: CDR1 SEHNR, CDR2 FQNEAQ (reference sequence). The CDR3 here is CANPRDTGELFF. The CDR3 DNA reads TGTGCCAACCCGAGGGACACCGGGGAGCTGTTTTTT.

This clonotype was found a few times. The gene calls are TRBV27 and TRBJ2-1; 9 bases agree with TRBD2. The ends lost 7 bases at V and 1 base at J; junction bases unmatched: 5. CDR1 MNHEY and CDR2 SMNVEV come from the germline V gene (reference sequence). The length of the CDR3 is 15 residues. This CDR3 reads CASKTSGRSYNEQFF. The CDR3 DNA sequence: TGTGCCAGCAAGACTAGCGGACGATCCTACAATGAGCAGTTCTTC.

The chain uses TRBV7-2 and TRBJ2-7; 10 nucleotides line up with TRBD1. CDR1 is SGHTA, CDR2 FQGNSA, per germline. The CDR3 runs 15 residues. Germline trimming cut 5 bases from V and 4 bases from J; bases unmatched to any gene: 8. The CDR3 DNA reads TGTGCCAGCAGCAGTAGGGACAGGGGAGGATACGAGCAGTACTTC. Protein product: CASSSRDRGGYEQYF.

V usage is TRBV14 and J usage is TRBJ1-4; the D gene is possibly TRBD1 (6 bases). The CDR3 loop spans 16 amino acids. Germline loops: CDR1 SGHDN, CDR2 FVKESK. Trimming cost V 1 base and J 3 bases, with 12 bases left between them. The CDR3 loop is CASSQGNRVANEKLFF. The CDR3 nucleotides are TGTGCCAGCAGCCAAGGGAACAGGGTGGCTAATGAAAAACTGTTTTTT.

The V call is TRBV3-1, the J call TRBJ2-1; 11 bases line up with TRBD2. The V segment lost 7 bases and the J segment 8 bases; nucleotides outside the gene matches: 7. The CDR3 contains 14 residues. Germline CDR1 reads LGHDT; CDR2 reads YNNKEL (reference sequence). The CDR3 region is CASNVAGGLDEQFF. The CDR3 nucleotides are TGTGCCAGCAATGTAGCGGGGGGGCTGGATGAGCAGTTCTTC.

This chain joins TRBV12-3 or TRBV12-4 and TRBJ2-4; 9 nucleotides agree with TRBD1. V shed 6 bases, J shed 9 bases, and the junction held 9 bases outside the gene matches. The CDR3 loop spans 14 amino acids. CDR3 in amino acids: CASRLQGAEAIQYF. CDR3 in DNA: TGTGCCAGCAGGCTACAGGGGGCTGAAGCCATTCAGTACTTC.

The chain recombines TRBV12-3 or TRBV12-4 with TRBJ2-4; 9 nucleotides match TRBD1. J was trimmed by 11 bases and V by 6 bases; bases with no gene match: 5. The CDR3 consists of 12 residues. The CDR3 protein is CASRRDREVQYF. In DNA form, the CDR3 reads TGTGCCAGCAGGAGGGACAGGGAGGTTCAGTACTTC.

The chain has TRBV10-2 and TRBJ2-3; maybe TRBD2 (5 bases). This CDR3 is 16 amino acids long. CDR1 is WSHSY, CDR2 SAAADI, per germline. Trimming shortened V by 7 bases and J by 3 bases, and 20 bases separated the two germline ends. Here the CDR3 DNA reads TGCGCCAGCAAACCACTCCTAGCCCACTCGACAGATACGCAGTATTTT. This encodes CASKPLLAHSTDTQYF.

The genes are TRBV2 and TRBJ2-7, with TRBD1 matching 9 bases. In germline, CDR1 is SNHLY, CDR2 FYNNEI. The CDR3 has 14 residues. J gave up 5 bases and V 8 bases, and 10 bases lay outside the gene matches. The CDR3 nucleotides read TGTGCCAGCGGTAGGGGACAGGGCGCCCACGAGCAGTACTTC. Its translation: CASGRGQGAHEQYF.

This clonotype was observed a few times. The chain joins TRBV4-2 to TRBJ1-5; unclear D gene. The CDR3 runs to 15 residues. Germline CDR1 is LGHNA and CDR2 is YNFKEQ. V was trimmed by 1 base and J by 5 bases, leaving 12 bases between them. The DNA for the CDR3 is TGTGCCAGCAGCCAAGTCGGTAGGAAAGATCAGCCCCAGCATTTT. Protein product: CASSQVGRKDQPQHF.

In this sample, this clonotype turned up a few times. The chain couples TRBV5-1 to TRBJ2-1; 12 bases match TRBD2. This CDR3 is built from 18 residues. The J segment lost 5 bases and the V segment lost 2 bases, leaving 11 bases of the junction unmatched. CDR1 and CDR2 from the germline V gene are SGHRS and YFSETQ. The DNA for the CDR3 is TGCGCCAGCAGCTTCCTAGCGGGAGGGCCCCTCACACACAATGAGCAGTTCTTC. It specifies CASSFLAGGPLTHNEQFF.

Only a few counts were recorded for this clonotype. The rearrangement links TRBV5-1 to TRBJ1-1; a weak D match, TRBD1 (5 bases). Germline CDR1 SGHRS, CDR2 YFSETQ. This CDR3 has 14 amino acids. V lost 6 bases and J lost 4, with 16 bases in between. The chain's CDR3 is CASTFSPGGTEAFF. The CDR3 nucleotides are TGCGCCAGCACCTTCTCACCCGGGGGCACTGAAGCTTTCTTT.

This clonotype turned up a few times. The rearrangement links TRBV20-1 to TRBJ2-3, with a possible D match to TRBD2 (6 bases). Germline CDR1 is DFQATT and CDR2 is SNEGSKA (reference sequence). The ends were cut back, 2 bases at V and 5 bases at J, with 11 bases in the middle. This CDR3 has 13 amino acids. The CDR3 loop reads CSARTGVGDTQYF. DNA of the CDR3: TGCAGTGCTAGAACGGGGGTGGGAGATACGCAGTATTTT.

Only a few counts were recorded for this clonotype. The chain uses TRBV20-1 and TRBJ2-1; D is undetermined. Germline V gene data show CDR1 as DFQATT and CDR2 as SNEGSKA (reference sequence). The CDR3 contains 16 residues. Trimming pared 5 bases from V and 6 bases from J, leaving 23 bases between. The CDR3 DNA is TGCAGTGCTTCCCGGGCCCCATTAAATTATCGCAATGAGCAGTTCTTC. This translates into CSASRAPLNYRNEQFF.

The gene calls are TRBV7-6 and TRBJ1-1, with D perhaps matching TRBD1 (5 bases). This CDR3 contains 13 residues. V dropped 5 bases and J dropped 9 bases, with 16 bases sitting between them. The germline gives CDR1 SGHVS, CDR2 FNYEAQ. DNA for the CDR3: TGTGCCAGCAGCCCCGGGGGGACCGGCAAAGCTTTCTTT. Encoded protein: CASSPGGTGKAFF.

This clonotype was seen a few times. The J gene is TRBJ2-3, the V gene TRBV7-2, with D possibly matching TRBD1 (6 bases). Germline-derived CDR1 and CDR2 are SGHTA and FQGNSA. The CDR3 totals 14 residues. Trimming shortened V by 3 bases and J by 2 bases, and 9 bases separated the two germline ends. The CDR3 protein is CASSFDRFTDTQYF. Written as DNA, the CDR3 is TGTGCCAGCAGCTTTGACAGGTTCACAGATACGCAGTATTTT.

This chain joins TRBV20-1 and TRBJ1-5; D is unresolved. Germline lookup yields CDR1 DFQATT and CDR2 SNEGSKA (reference sequence). V lost 3 bases to trimming and J lost 0 bases, with 12 bases between them. The CDR3 is made up of 15 amino acids. CDR3 sequence: CSASNTGYSNQPQHF. The CDR3 coding sequence is TGCAGTGCTAGCAACACTGGGTATAGCAATCAGCCCCAGCATTTT.

The rearrangement uses TRBV5-6 and TRBJ2-1; tentative D call: TRBD2 (5 bases). CDR3 length: 15 amino acids. The V end lost 0 bases, the J end lost 7 bases, and 14 bases lay between the germline ends. In germline, CDR1 is SGHDT, CDR2 YYEEEE. CDR3 in amino acids: CASSLAGFEVNEQFF. CDR3 coding DNA: TGTGCCAGCAGCTTGGCGGGGTTCGAAGTTAATGAGCAGTTCTTC.

This chain uses TRBV9 with TRBJ2-7, with D possibly matching TRBD2 (6 bases). The CDR3 runs to 14 residues. Germline V lookup: CDR1 SGDLS, CDR2 YYNGEE. V lost 3 bases, J lost 7 bases, and 17 bases lay in between. CDR3 sequence (DNA): TGTGCCAGCAGCGGCCGACTTCCTGGGAGGGAGCAGTACTTC. Its translation: CASSGRLPGREQYF. The complete variable domain, with remaining parts taken from reference TRBV9 and TRBJ2-7, reads DSGVTQTPKHLITATGQRVTLRCSPRSGDLSVYWYQQSLDQGLQFLIQYYNGEERAKGNILERFSAQQFPDLHSELNLSSLELGDSALYFCASSGRLPGREQYFGPGTRLTVT.

V and J are TRBV10-1 and TRBJ1-1, with D possibly TRBD1 on 5 matching bases. The V end lost 8 bases, the J end lost 4 bases, and 17 bases lay between the germline ends. The CDR3 loop spans 14 amino acids. Germline V lookup: CDR1 WNHNN, CDR2 SYGVQD (reference sequence). Here the CDR3 reads CASGETARSTEAFF. CDR3 DNA sequence: TGCGCCAGCGGCGAGACAGCCCGAAGCACTGAAGCTTTCTTT.

This clonotype was observed many times. This chain links TRBV6-5 with TRBJ2-1; TRBD2 is a possible D gene (5 bases). The CDR3 contains 13 residues. From germline, CDR1 is MNHEY and CDR2 SVGAGI. With 0 bases removed from V and 10 bases from J, the gap between germline ends came to 10 bases. Here the CDR3 reads CASSYSFGNEQFF. CDR3 DNA: TGTGCCAGCAGTTACTCGTTCGGGAACGAGCAGTTCTTC.